Sequencing of this TCR beta chain was carried out in a study of blood T cell repertoires in COVID-19. Authors' processing steps: Reference gene primers were amplified, and this amplification served to estimate nucleated cell counts. Profiled with immunoSEQ multiplex PCR; TCRdb holds only in-frame clones, not every one. The D gene and trimming were derived from the DNA, and the V and J assignments and clone size from that table. Among roughly 180,000 clones listed, 80% to 90% were seen once. The V segment lost 3 bases and the J segment 1 base; nucleotides outside the gene matches: 8. Germline values: CDR1 KGHSH, CDR2 LQKENI. The CDR3 is made up of 17 amino acids.

Sequencing was done on a sample of peripheral blood. V and J are TRBV18 and TRBJ2-1; 8 nucleotides align to TRBD1. This TCR came from a woman aged 40-49 years with COVID-19, enrolled during active disease. The CDR3 bases are TGTGCCAGCTCACCCAACCTTAGACAGGGGTCCTACAATGAGCAGTTCTTC. Translation gives CASSPNLRQGSYNEQFF.